This record covers a single T cell receptor beta chain. The antigen is unknown. Assay used: immunoSEQ multiplex PCR; TCRdb lists only in-frame clones, some missing. The table has fewer than 150,000 clones, 80% to 90% seen once. These data are taken from a study of cytomegalovirus exposure and HLA in healthy donors. Study overall: A later analysis reported the same platform for the 90 to 150 validation repertoires and the 650 to 750 first-cohort repertoires. Broader study findings: Most TCR sequences proved rare, with some public TCRs found in many donors. The study designated roughly 160 TCR beta chains cytomegalovirus-associated.

Germline CDR1 is KGHSH and CDR2 is LQKENI. V lost 6 bases to trimming and J lost 5 bases; unmatched junction nucleotides: 13. The CDR3 covers 16 residues. This receptor was identified in a man between 18 and 29 years old in good health and CMV-seropositive. The chain employs TRBV18 and TRBJ2-1; 7 bases line up with TRBD1. Sequenced material: PBMCs. This chain's CDR3 is CASSLLRQGRDNEQFF. The CDR3 DNA sequence: TGTGCCAGCTCTCTCCTTCGACAGGGAAGGGACAATGAGCAGTTCTTC.